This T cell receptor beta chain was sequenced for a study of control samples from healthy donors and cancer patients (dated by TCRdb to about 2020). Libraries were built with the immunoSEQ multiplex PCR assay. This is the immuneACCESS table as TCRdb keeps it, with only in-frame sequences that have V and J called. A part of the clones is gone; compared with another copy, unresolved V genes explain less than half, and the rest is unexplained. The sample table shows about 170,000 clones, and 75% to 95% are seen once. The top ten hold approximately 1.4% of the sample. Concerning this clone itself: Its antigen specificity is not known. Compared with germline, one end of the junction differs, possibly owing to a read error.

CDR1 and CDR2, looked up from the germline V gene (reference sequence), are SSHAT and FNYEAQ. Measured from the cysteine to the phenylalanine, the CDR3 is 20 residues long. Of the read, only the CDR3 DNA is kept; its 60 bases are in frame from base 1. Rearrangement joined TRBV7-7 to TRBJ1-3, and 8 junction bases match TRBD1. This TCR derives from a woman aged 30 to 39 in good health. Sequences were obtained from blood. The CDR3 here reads CASSLGGQGVGPYSGNTIYF. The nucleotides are TGTGCTAGCAGCTTGGGAGGACAGGGTGTTGGACCCTACTCTGGAAACACCATATATTTT.